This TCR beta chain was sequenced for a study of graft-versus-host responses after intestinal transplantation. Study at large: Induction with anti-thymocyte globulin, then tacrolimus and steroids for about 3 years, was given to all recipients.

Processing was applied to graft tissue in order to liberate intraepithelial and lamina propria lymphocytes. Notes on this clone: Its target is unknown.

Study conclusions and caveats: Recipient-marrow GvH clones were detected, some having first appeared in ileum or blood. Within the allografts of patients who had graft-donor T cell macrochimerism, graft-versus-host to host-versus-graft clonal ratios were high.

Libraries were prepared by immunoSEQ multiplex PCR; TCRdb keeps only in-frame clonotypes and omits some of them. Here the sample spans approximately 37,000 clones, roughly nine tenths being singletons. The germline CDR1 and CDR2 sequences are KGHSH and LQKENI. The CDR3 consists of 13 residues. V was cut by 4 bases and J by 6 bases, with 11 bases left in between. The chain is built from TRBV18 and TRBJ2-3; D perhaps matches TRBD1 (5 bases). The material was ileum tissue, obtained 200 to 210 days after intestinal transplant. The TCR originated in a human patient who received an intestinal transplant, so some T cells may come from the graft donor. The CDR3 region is CASSQTVSDTQYF. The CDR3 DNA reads TGTGCCAGCTCACAGACAGTTTCGGATACGCAGTATTTT.